The sequence of this T cell receptor beta chain was determined in a study of graft-versus-host responses after intestinal transplantation. Here immunoSEQ multiplex PCR was the method, and the copy in TCRdb shows in-frame clones only, minus some. The profile shows approximately 110,000 clones, 85% to 95% of them singletons. Germline CDR1 and CDR2: SQVTM and ANQGSEA. The CDR3 is 11 residues long. V shed 3 bases and J shed 3 bases, with 6 bases lying between them. Notes on this clone: Its cognate antigen is unknown.

The TCR was taken from a human donor who was the organ donor for an intestinal transplant. The chain joins TRBV29-1 to TRBJ2-7; D gene unclear. The sample here was unstimulated CD8+ T cells sorted from spleen or lymph node cells, taken before transplant. This CDR3 is CSVEENYEQYF. In DNA form, the CDR3 reads TGCAGCGTTGAGGAAAACTACGAGCAGTACTTC.